Shown below are 3 T cell receptor beta chains from a single sample sequenced in a study of identical twins. TCRdb re-called the 5' RACE reads with MiXCR, one entry per CDR3 protein. The profile covers roughly 1.6 million distinct CDR3 sequences, with under 35% appearing a single time and 0.25% to 0.3% taken by the ten largest. Sequencing input: cord blood. All receptors derive from a newborn girl in good health.

There are a few counts of this clonotype. One junction end disagrees with the germline gene, perhaps due to a read error. The J gene is TRBJ2-1, the V gene TRBV20-1, with 10 nucleotides matching TRBD1. The CDR3 runs to 14 residues. Germline CDR1 is DFQATT and CDR2 is SNEGSKA (reference sequence). This chain's CDR3 is CSAIGDRGYNEQFF. Written as DNA, the CDR3 is TGCAGCGCTATAGGGGACAGGGGATACAATGAGCAGTTCTTC.

This clonotype was seen only a few times. The genes are TRBV20-1 and TRBJ2-7; D gene unclear. V was pared by 7 bases and J by 2 bases, with 15 bases between. CDR3 length: 13 residues. The germline V gene encodes CDR1 DFQATT and CDR2 SNEGSKA (reference sequence). In nucleotides, the CDR3 is TGCAGTGTCCCCATGACCGGCCCCTACGAGCAGTACTTC. As protein: CSVPMTGPYEQYF.

V gene TRBV20-1 combines with J gene TRBJ1-1, with a tentative D call TRBD1 (5 bases). CDR1 DFQATT and CDR2 SNEGSKA come from the germline V gene (reference sequence). The CDR3 has 14 amino acids. With 4 bases removed from V and 5 bases from J, the gap between germline ends came to 17 bases. The CDR3 nucleotides are TGCAGTGCTATAATTCCTGCAGGGCGGACTGAAGCTTTCTTT. Translation: CSAIIPAGRTEAFF.